One sample yielded the 10 T cell receptor beta chains listed below, sequenced in a study of blood T cell repertoires in COVID-19. Profiled with immunoSEQ multiplex PCR; TCRdb holds only in-frame clones, not every one. This table holds 150,000 to 200,000 clones, around 85% found once. The sequenced sample was peripheral blood. Source of these receptors: a man aged 50 or older with active or convalescent COVID-19.

This clone was found once. The V gene is TRBV18, the J gene TRBJ2-5, with D possibly matching TRBD1 (6 bases). Deletions cut 3 bases from V and 2 bases from J, with 13 bases between. From germline, CDR1 is KGHSH and CDR2 LQKENI. The CDR3 extends over 15 amino acids. CDR3 residues: CASSPVWTDQETQYF. As DNA, the CDR3 is TGTGCCAGCTCACCTGTGTGGACAGATCAAGAGACCCAGTACTTC.

In this sample, this clone turned up a few times. This chain uses TRBV5-4 with TRBJ2-3; 10 bases are a match to TRBD2. CDR1 SGHNT and CDR2 YYREEE come from the germline V gene (reference sequence). V lost 4 bases to trimming and J lost 5 bases; unmatched junction nucleotides: 4. This CDR3 is built from 14 residues. CDR3 sequence: CASSPGLARDTQYF. The DNA for the CDR3 is TGTGCCAGCAGCCCGGGACTAGCGAGAGATACGCAGTATTTT.

J is TRBJ1-5 and V is TRBV2, with 7 bases identical to TRBD1. The CDR3 extends over 15 amino acids. Germline V gene sequence: CDR1 SNHLY, CDR2 FYNNEI. The V and J ends lost 4 bases and 0 bases, in that order; junction bases with no gene match: 3. CDR3 coding DNA: TGTGCCAGCAGTGGTCCAGGGGGTAGCAATCAGCCCCAGCATTTT. Translated, it gives CASSGPGGSNQPQHF.

V and J are TRBV7-6 and TRBJ2-5; 14 nucleotides align to TRBD2. Per the germline V gene, CDR1 is SGHVS and CDR2 is FNYEAQ. There are 18 residues in the CDR3. J was trimmed by 2 bases and V by 6 bases; bases with no gene match: 11. Here the CDR3 reads CASSSHTGTSGRQETQYF. For the CDR3, the DNA is TGTGCCAGCAGTTCACACACCGGGACTAGCGGGAGACAAGAGACCCAGTACTTC. Based on the CDR3 plus reference TRBV7-6 and TRBJ2-5, the full variable domain is GAGVSQSPRYKVTKRGQDVALRCDPISGHVSLYWYRQALGQGPEFLTYFNYEAQQDKSGLPNDRFSAERPEGSISTLTIQRTEQRDSAMYRCASSSHTGTSGRQETQYFGPGTRLLVL.

This chain joins TRBV3-1 (or the pseudogene TRBV3-2) and TRBJ1-2; D unresolved. CDR3 length: 14 amino acids. CDR1 and CDR2 (germline): LGHDT, YNNKEL (reference sequence). V shed 1 base and J shed 4 bases, with 10 bases lying between them. In DNA, the CDR3 is TGTGCCAGCAGCCAAGCACAGAACTTCTATGGCTACACCTTC. The encoded protein is CASSQAQNFYGYTF.

V usage is TRBV28 and J usage is TRBJ2-4; 9 bases are shared with TRBD2. This CDR3 region has 17 residues. Germline values: CDR1 MDHEN, CDR2 SYDVKM. J lost 0 bases, V lost 4 bases, and 7 bases had no gene match. CDR3 sequence (DNA): TGTGCCAGCAGTTCCCAAGAGCGGGGGGCAGCCAAAAACATTCAGTACTTC. Its translation: CASSSQERGAAKNIQYF. Using reference TRBV28 and TRBJ2-4 for the parts outside the CDR3, the full variable domain is DVKVTQSSRYLVKRTGEKVFLECVQDMDHENMFWYRQDPGLGLRLIYFSYDVKMKEKGDIPEGYSVSREKKERFSLILESASTNQTSMYLCASSSQERGAAKNIQYFGAGTRLSVL.

This chain connects TRBV30 to TRBJ1-6, with 7 bases identical to TRBD1. Germline CDR1 reads GTSNPN; CDR2 reads SVGIG (reference sequence). The CDR3 has 14 amino acids. V gave up 2 bases and J gave up 4 bases; unmatched junction bases: 2. The CDR3 here is CAWSPGQYNSPLHF. The CDR3, as DNA: TGTGCCTGGAGTCCGGGACAGTATAATTCACCCCTCCACTTT. Looking up the rest from reference TRBV30 and TRBJ1-6 gives the full variable domain: SQTIHQWPATLVQPVGSPLSLECTVEGTSNPNLYWYRQAAGRGLQLLFYSVGIGQISSEVPQNLSASRPQDRQFILSSKKLLLSDSGFYLCAWSPGQYNSPLHFGNGTRLTVT.

This clone was seen a few times. The V gene is TRBV28, the J gene TRBJ2-2, with 8 bases aligning to TRBD1. The germline gives CDR1 MDHEN, CDR2 SYDVKM. The CDR3 extends over 16 amino acids. J lost 2 bases, V lost 4 bases, and 6 bases had no gene match. This CDR3 is CASSSYRGTNTGELFF. CDR3 in DNA: TGTGCCAGCAGTTCGTACAGGGGGACTAACACCGGGGAGCTGTTTTTT.

The V call is TRBV4-1, the J call TRBJ1-4; 11 bases agree with TRBD1. In germline, CDR1 is MGHRA, CDR2 YSYEKL. CDR3 size: 18 residues. With V trimmed by 5 bases and J by 3 bases, 11 bases remained unmatched. CDR3 residues: CASSTGTGGFYANEKLFF. The CDR3 nucleotides read TGCGCCAGCAGCACCGGGACAGGGGGTTTTTATGCTAATGAAAAACTGTTTTTT.

This clone was found a few times. The gene calls are TRBV18 and TRBJ2-7; 13 bases align to TRBD2. Germline assignment: CDR1 KGHSH and CDR2 LQKENI. Trimming removed 4 bases from V and 7 bases from J; junction bases left unmatched: 7. The CDR3 is made up of 15 amino acids. The DNA for the CDR3 is TGTGCCAGCTCACGAACGACTAGCGGGAGGAAAGAGCAGTACTTC. This gives the protein CASSRTTSGRKEQYF.